The sequence of this T cell receptor (beta chain) was determined in a study of Ad26.COV2.S vaccination and SARS-CoV-2 variants. Study-level background: The COV1001 Ad26.COV2.S trial arm included the donor. Overall study findings and caveats: Post-vaccination breadth of spike-specific CD8+ and CD4+ T cell responses was reportedly substantial. Placebo recipients showed lower spike-specific TCR breadth than vaccinees.

Germline values: CDR1 KGHDR, CDR2 SFDVKD. V gave up 4 bases and J gave up 2 bases, with 11 bases separating them. The CDR3 runs 15 residues. About this clone: Antigen: not known. Other DNA sequences in the sample encode the same CDR3.

The table came from immunoSEQ multiplex PCR; TCRdb's copy has only in-frame clones and leaves some out. The data contain about 680,000 clones, 80% to 90% of them singletons. Treatment: 15 to 20 received Ad26.COV2.S at low or high dose, single or two shots; about 5 received placebo; per-sample allocation not given. Sampling occurred on day 63 after the first vaccine or placebo injection. Expression of Wuhan-strain SARS-CoV-2 spike came from the Ad26 vector that formed the vaccine. The material sequenced was peripheral blood, taken in a trial of Ad26.COV2.S vaccine versus placebo. The receptor was derived from a person aged 18-65 years who received the Ad26.COV2.S COVID-19 vaccine or a placebo. V and J are TRBV24-1 and TRBJ2-1; TRBD2 is a possible D gene (5 bases). CDR3 amino acids: CATSDTSGTYNEQFF. The CDR3 coding sequence is TGTGCCACCAGTGACACAAGCGGTACCTACAATGAGCAGTTCTTC.